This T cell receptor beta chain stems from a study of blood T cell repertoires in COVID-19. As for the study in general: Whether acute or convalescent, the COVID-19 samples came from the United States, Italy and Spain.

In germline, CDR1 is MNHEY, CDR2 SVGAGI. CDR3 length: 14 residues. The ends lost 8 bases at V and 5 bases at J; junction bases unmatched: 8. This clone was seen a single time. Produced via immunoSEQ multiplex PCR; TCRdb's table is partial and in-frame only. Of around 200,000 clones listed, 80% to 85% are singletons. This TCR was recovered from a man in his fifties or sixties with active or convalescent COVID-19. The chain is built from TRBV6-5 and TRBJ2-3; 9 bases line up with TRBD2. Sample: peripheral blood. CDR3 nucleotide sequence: TGTGCCAGCTCCCCGCTAGCGGGAAAAGATACGCAGTATTTT. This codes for CASSPLAGKDTQYF.